This T cell receptor beta chain was captured in a study of T cell responses to AZD1222 COVID-19 vaccine. About the research overall: Pooled together were second doses at about 4 or about 12 weeks.

This table comes from immunoSEQ multiplex PCR, and its TCRdb copy is limited to in-frame clones, with some not included. The table has tens of thousands of clones, about nine tenths seen once. A note on this clone: Its antigen is still unknown.

V was shortened by 5 bases and J by 8 bases, with 10 bases between the two germline ends. The CDR3 totals 12 residues. Study-wide findings and caveats: Baseline testing showed seropositivity in only a handful of AZD1222 recipients. No repertoire was sampled before or during the peak T cell response, only after it. Vaccine-related CD4 TCRs covered spike, predominating at 160-218 and 743-854.

The material was peripheral blood, obtained on day 0 of AZD1222 vaccination. This chain links TRBV12-3 or TRBV12-4 with TRBJ2-4; D uncertain. The origin of this receptor is an adult in good health. This chain's CDR3 is CASSLLLDIQYF. CDR3 bases: TGTGCCAGCAGTCTCCTCCTGGACATTCAGTACTTC.